This T cell receptor (beta chain) was found in a study of cytomegalovirus exposure and HLA in healthy donors. Study conclusions and caveats: Using a false discovery rate of 0.05, a later analysis showed that around 16,000 TCR beta sequences were associated with HLA alleles. The majority of CMV-associated TCR beta chains were reported as apparently HLA-restricted in a later analysis.

The PCR used 60 Vbeta and 13 Jbeta primers. Measured with immunoSEQ multiplex PCR; TCRdb has only the in-frame clones, and not every one. This sample yields 100,000 or so clones, of which 78% are seen a single time; around 1.3% belongs to the top ten. As concerns this clone: The antigen remains unidentified.

Germline CDR1 LGHNA, CDR2 YSLEER. This CDR3 has 18 amino acids. Trimming took 0 bases from V and 1 from J; bases not matched to a gene: 10. The source material was PBMCs. This sequence joins TRBV4-3 and TRBJ2-3; 7 bases align to TRBD2. The clonotype originates from a man aged 25 to 40 in good health and CMV-seronegative. CDR3 protein: CASSQDPGWGGGTDTQYF. The CDR3 DNA is TGCGCCAGCAGCCAAGATCCTGGCTGGGGGGGTGGCACAGATACGCAGTATTTT.